This T cell receptor beta chain appears in the sequencing data of a study of blood T cell repertoires in COVID-19. Study in general: Samples taken during acute and convalescent COVID-19 were collected in the United States, Italy and Spain. From T cells, B-cell-depleted T cells, or PBMCs came the material, which was cDNA or gDNA.

Authors' methods: It was from reference gene primer amplification that nucleated cell counts were estimated. Clones were read by immunoSEQ multiplex PCR, and TCRdb kept only the in-frame ones, dropping some. The DNA was the basis for D and trimming; V, J and clone size are from that table. The profile shows around 32,000 clones, just over 85% of them singletons. Sequenced material: peripheral blood. The TCR originated in a woman at least 80 years old with active or convalescent COVID-19.

CDR3 nucleotide sequence: TGTGCCACCAGTCCCGGGACAGCCGAGAATCAGCCCCAGCATTTT. It translates to CATSPGTAENQPQHF. This chain uses TRBV15 with TRBJ1-5; 7 bases fit TRBD1. The junction had 9 bases not matched to a gene; V was cut back by 6 bases and J by 4 bases. From germline, CDR1 is LNHNV and CDR2 YYDKDF (reference sequence). The CDR3 covers 15 residues.